This TCR beta chain came from a study of T-cell memory formation after mild COVID-19. Germline V gene data show CDR1 as LNHNV and CDR2 as YYDKDF (reference sequence). Trimming took 5 bases from V and 2 from J; bases not matched to a gene: 5. The CDR3 length is 15 residues. MiXCR, applied by TCRdb to the 5' RACE reads, yields one record per CDR3 protein. The repertoire holds 400,000 to 550,000 distinct CDR3 sequences, with more than 20% as singletons. Source material: PBMCs or a T cell subset sorted from them (not recorded which). This receptor was identified in an adult woman who had mild COVID-19 (a few samples of this study predate the infection). Cell type and time point are not known. The J gene is TRBJ1-2, the V gene TRBV15; 10 nucleotides align to TRBD1. CDR3 bases: TGTGCCACCAGCCGGACAGGGGGAGGGAACTATGGCTACACCTTC. Amino acid sequence: CATSRTGGGNYGYTF.